This TCR beta chain originates from a study of cytomegalovirus exposure and HLA in healthy donors. Points on this clone: Its cognate antigen is unknown.

The study ran its PCR with 60 Vbeta and 13 Jbeta primers. Assay used: immunoSEQ multiplex PCR; TCRdb lists only in-frame clones, some missing. The sample includes 100,000 to 150,000 clones, around 80% seen only once; the top ten take approximately 13%. The germline V gene encodes CDR1 SGHRS and CDR2 YFSETQ. Unmatched junction bases numbered 9, after V lost 2 bases and J lost 5 bases. The CDR3 has 15 amino acids. Study-wide findings and caveats: Later analysis placed DRB1 highest and HLA-C lowest in TCR association rates, which differed by HLA locus. Per published accounts, TCR beta sequences correctly predicted the HLA-A and HLA-B alleles of most subjects. The study put 150 to 200 TCR beta chains on its list as cytomegalovirus-associated.

The rearrangement uses TRBV5-1 and TRBJ1-2; 7 bases map to TRBD1. Sequencing was carried out using PBMCs. This TCR was recovered from a woman aged 60-70 years in good health and CMV-seropositive. Here the CDR3 DNA reads TGCGCCAGCAGCTTCTCTCAAGGGACAGATTATGGCTACACCTTC. It translates to CASSFSQGTDYGYTF.